This TCR beta chain stems from a study of cytomegalovirus exposure and HLA in healthy donors (dated by TCRdb to between 2016 and 2019). The study in broad terms: According to an earlier analysis of a few hundred of the donors, about 179 million T cells yielded roughly 110 million unique TCR beta sequences and more than 250 Gb of sequence data. An early release covering over 500 HLA-typed donors comprised about 290 gigabases of sequencing data and about 90 million unique TCR sequences. Among the roughly 430 genotyped donors, 75% to 90% belonged to the genetic ancestry cluster associated with self-reported Caucasian donors. The study aimed to test whether cataloging public T cell receptors could reveal signatures of past pathogen exposure. The study profiled the T cell repertoires of 500 to 800 subjects by immunosequencing and related them to cytomegalovirus serostatus. Along with the 666-subject first cohort, a separate validation cohort of over a hundred different subjects was used. To predict cytomegalovirus infection status, the study combined high-throughput TCR immunosequencing, statistical association of individual TCRs with disease status, and machine learning. A later analysis re-examined previously published TCR beta repertoires from roughly 650 donors and added high-resolution HLA genotyping to investigate patterns of TCR occurrence. Rather than using new phenotypic data, the later analysis identified candidate immune exposures from TCR beta sequences and from how often those sequences occurred across donors. In an earlier analysis of 587 of the donors, high-throughput TCR beta sequencing was used to judge whether each TCR beta V gene segment behaved as functional or pseudogenic. Donor age, sex, ethnicity and CMV serostatus were compiled together with the repertoire data. Genome-wide SNP genotypes for about 65% of the roughly 700 donors were used in a later genetic analysis, which treated that subset as a discovery cohort. All discovery cohort repertoires had been generated on a single sequencing platform. HLA typing included class I and class II loci at four-digit resolution. Typing coverage differed by locus: A, B, C, DRB1 and DQB1 were typed in roughly 620-630 donors, DQA1 in around 500, DPA1 in approximately 600, and DPB1 in approximately 450. Several DR-DQ haplotypes were treated as single units for association and clustering because of strong linkage in the cohort. Among 398 genotyped donors of the cohort, an average of 235,054 unique TCR beta nucleotide sequences were sequenced per donor, roughly 20% of them non-productive. What the study reported, not specific to this receptor: When HLA alleles, especially DR and DQ, strongly co-occurred, TCR associations were difficult to assign to individual alleles. Presence/absence analyses assumed roughly uniform sequencing depth across donors, an assumption that may not hold. A further reported finding was that TCR beta sequences accurately predicted the HLA-A and HLA-B alleles for most subjects in the first cohort. Because HLA typing was unavailable for some donors at each locus, only the typed subset was used in association tests. The only immune exposure information available for the cohort was CMV serostatus. In a later analysis, most CMV-associated TCR beta chains were found to appear HLA-restricted, with HLA associations seemingly driven largely by CMV exposure. In a later analysis, TCR association rates were found to vary across HLA loci, with the most associated TCRs seen for DRB1 alleles and the fewest for HLA-C alleles. A later analysis found that HLA-associated TCR beta chains were more clonally expanded and had lower generation probabilities than equally common non-associated chains. Correlated functional status among segregating V segments might be attributable to linkage disequilibrium, but an unknown experimental factor could not be ruled out. The study gave a list of around 170 TCR beta chains associated with cytomegalovirus. Most TCR sequences were observed very rarely across donors, whereas some public TCRs were present in many individuals. The authors suggested that the approach could potentially be generalized to other disease states and immunological phenotypes. Because counts were too low, approximately 18 rarely observed V segments, including chromosome 9 orphons, were excluded from the earlier analysis of several hundred of the donors. A later genetic analysis associated a missense DCLRE1C variant with V-gene and J-gene trimming of TCR beta chains, and an independent cohort replicated the association. In a later analysis, 16,951 TCR beta sequences were associated with specific HLA alleles at a false discovery rate of 0.05. In this cohort, only TCR beta chains were sequenced, and detectable features were limited by the absence of alpha or paired-chain data. Broadly in line with IMGT annotations, most TCR beta V segments showed up in productive rearrangements about 90% or about 30% of the time in an earlier analysis of 587 of the donors. A later analysis reported that several top co-occurrence clusters appeared linked to parvovirus B19, influenza, CMV and Epstein-Barr virus. A later genetic analysis reported fewer N-insertions in productive TCRs among donors in an Asian-associated ancestry cluster than the roughly 620-donor mean. The classifier was reported to diagnose cytomegalovirus status with high specificity and sensitivity in both the original cohort and the validation cohort. A cluster of highly shared sequence variants was judged likely to represent a technical artifact of the sequencing pipeline. Because the 87-base-pair reads could not distinguish some IMGT-functional V segments, including TRBV6-2 and TRBV6-3, those segments were excluded. In vitro tests confirmed that a few of the cytomegalovirus-associated TCR beta chains recognize cytomegalovirus antigens.

Library generation was performed with the immunoSEQ multiplex PCR assay. For the multiplex PCR, a mixture combining 60 forward primers for TCR Vbeta segments and 13 reverse primers for TCR Jbeta segments was used. Amplification of the CDR3 region of rearranged TCR beta genes was performed with a multiplex PCR assay on genomic DNA. On the Illumina HiSeq System, the amplified TCR beta libraries were sequenced as 87-base-pair reads. In the original analysis: A later analysis counted about 76 million unique TCR beta chains across the 666 repertoires, and roughly 11 million of these chains were shared by at least two donors. Raw reads were error-corrected and collapsed into unique sequences with a nearest-neighbor algorithm that merged closely related sequences to remove PCR and sequencing errors. CDR3 sequences were aligned to IMGT reference sequences to assign V, D and J gene segments. For a sequence to be retained, a match of at least six nucleotides to both a V gene segment and a J gene segment was required. Rearrangements were classified as productive when the CDR3 lacked stop codons and remained in frame with V and J, and all other rearrangements were classified as non-productive. Following IMGT convention, CDR3 was defined as the stretch from the second conserved V-encoded cysteine up to the conserved J-encoded phenylalanine. The earlier analysis of approximately 500 of the donors excluded sequences that lacked an unambiguous match to a single V gene segment. In an earlier analysis of some 590 of the donors, a V segment was called functional when productive rearrangements were above 56.7%, and segregating when the standard deviation between donors exceeded 5%. A statistical classification framework was developed to diagnose cytomegalovirus status using the catalog of TCR beta chain sequences. In a later analysis, TCR nucleotide sequences were compared against IMGT/GENE-DB human TR gene sequences so that V and J genes could be assigned. A later analysis assigned CDR3 sequences and most-parsimonious VDJ recombination scenarios with the TCRdist pipeline. In a later analysis, each TCR beta chain was defined by its CDR3 amino acid sequence together with its V-gene family, and reads lacking a unique V-gene family were excluded. A later analysis removed roughly 590 highly shared, low-generation-probability nucleotide sequences to deal with suspected cross-contamination and a sequencing artifact. In a later analysis, a clonal expansion index was calculated for each public chain from normalized within-repertoire ranks of inferred template counts. In a later analysis, generation probabilities were computed with a VDJ recombination model fitted to out-of-frame rearrangements, and the resulting probabilities were checked against IGoR. In a later analysis, TCR-TCR, TCR-HLA and TCR-CMV co-occurrence was scored with hypergeometric tests, and a repertoire-size bias correction was applied to TCR pairs. In a later analysis, false discovery rates were estimated by permuting HLA or CMV assignments 20 times. In a later analysis, co-occurring TCRs were grouped with DBSCAN, and TCRdist sequence similarity was added when clustering was performed within HLA-allele-positive subsets. Repertoires with fewer than 30,000 or more than 120,000 public chains were left out of co-occurrence clustering, as were about five repertoires with anomalous nucleotide sharing. In TCRdb, the immuneACCESS table is reduced to in-frame sequences with V and J assigned. These tables do not hold every clone; where another copy was compared, an unresolved V gene accounts for under half, and the others remain unexplained. That table furnishes V, J and clone size, whereas the DNA furnished D and trimming. In this sample the table shows approximately 160,000 clones, roughly 76% of which occur a single time. Together, the top ten hold roughly 2% of the sample.

The CDR3 runs 15 amino acids, cysteine and phenylalanine included. This entry keeps only the CDR3 DNA: 45 bases, framed from base 1. V has 4 bases trimmed and J has 0 bases trimmed; junction bases matching no gene number 3. Remarks on this clone: No cognate antigen has been identified for it. One base away there is no much larger clone; base qualities are not given.

The cohort comprised more than 550 healthy bone marrow donors. Cohort members were all nominally healthy when sampled, although unrecorded immune exposures were likely present. CMV serostatus was recorded as positive for roughly 290 and negative for about 50% of the 666 cohort members, whereas no CMV serostatus was recorded for the donor in question. Each donor provided a peripheral blood sample, and peripheral blood mononuclear cells were used for TCR beta sequencing. Genomic DNA extraction from the blood cell samples was performed with the Qiagen DNeasy Blood Extraction Kit. The sequence is built from TRBV5-7 and TRBJ1-3; the central 8 bases match TRBD1. TRBV5-7 is designated an ORF whose function remains uncertain. Sample: PBMCs. This clonotype was obtained from a human donor in good health. The CDR3 reads CASSRDRPSGNTIYF. The nucleotide sequence reads TGTGCCAGCAGCAGGGACAGGCCCTCTGGAAACACCATATATTTT.